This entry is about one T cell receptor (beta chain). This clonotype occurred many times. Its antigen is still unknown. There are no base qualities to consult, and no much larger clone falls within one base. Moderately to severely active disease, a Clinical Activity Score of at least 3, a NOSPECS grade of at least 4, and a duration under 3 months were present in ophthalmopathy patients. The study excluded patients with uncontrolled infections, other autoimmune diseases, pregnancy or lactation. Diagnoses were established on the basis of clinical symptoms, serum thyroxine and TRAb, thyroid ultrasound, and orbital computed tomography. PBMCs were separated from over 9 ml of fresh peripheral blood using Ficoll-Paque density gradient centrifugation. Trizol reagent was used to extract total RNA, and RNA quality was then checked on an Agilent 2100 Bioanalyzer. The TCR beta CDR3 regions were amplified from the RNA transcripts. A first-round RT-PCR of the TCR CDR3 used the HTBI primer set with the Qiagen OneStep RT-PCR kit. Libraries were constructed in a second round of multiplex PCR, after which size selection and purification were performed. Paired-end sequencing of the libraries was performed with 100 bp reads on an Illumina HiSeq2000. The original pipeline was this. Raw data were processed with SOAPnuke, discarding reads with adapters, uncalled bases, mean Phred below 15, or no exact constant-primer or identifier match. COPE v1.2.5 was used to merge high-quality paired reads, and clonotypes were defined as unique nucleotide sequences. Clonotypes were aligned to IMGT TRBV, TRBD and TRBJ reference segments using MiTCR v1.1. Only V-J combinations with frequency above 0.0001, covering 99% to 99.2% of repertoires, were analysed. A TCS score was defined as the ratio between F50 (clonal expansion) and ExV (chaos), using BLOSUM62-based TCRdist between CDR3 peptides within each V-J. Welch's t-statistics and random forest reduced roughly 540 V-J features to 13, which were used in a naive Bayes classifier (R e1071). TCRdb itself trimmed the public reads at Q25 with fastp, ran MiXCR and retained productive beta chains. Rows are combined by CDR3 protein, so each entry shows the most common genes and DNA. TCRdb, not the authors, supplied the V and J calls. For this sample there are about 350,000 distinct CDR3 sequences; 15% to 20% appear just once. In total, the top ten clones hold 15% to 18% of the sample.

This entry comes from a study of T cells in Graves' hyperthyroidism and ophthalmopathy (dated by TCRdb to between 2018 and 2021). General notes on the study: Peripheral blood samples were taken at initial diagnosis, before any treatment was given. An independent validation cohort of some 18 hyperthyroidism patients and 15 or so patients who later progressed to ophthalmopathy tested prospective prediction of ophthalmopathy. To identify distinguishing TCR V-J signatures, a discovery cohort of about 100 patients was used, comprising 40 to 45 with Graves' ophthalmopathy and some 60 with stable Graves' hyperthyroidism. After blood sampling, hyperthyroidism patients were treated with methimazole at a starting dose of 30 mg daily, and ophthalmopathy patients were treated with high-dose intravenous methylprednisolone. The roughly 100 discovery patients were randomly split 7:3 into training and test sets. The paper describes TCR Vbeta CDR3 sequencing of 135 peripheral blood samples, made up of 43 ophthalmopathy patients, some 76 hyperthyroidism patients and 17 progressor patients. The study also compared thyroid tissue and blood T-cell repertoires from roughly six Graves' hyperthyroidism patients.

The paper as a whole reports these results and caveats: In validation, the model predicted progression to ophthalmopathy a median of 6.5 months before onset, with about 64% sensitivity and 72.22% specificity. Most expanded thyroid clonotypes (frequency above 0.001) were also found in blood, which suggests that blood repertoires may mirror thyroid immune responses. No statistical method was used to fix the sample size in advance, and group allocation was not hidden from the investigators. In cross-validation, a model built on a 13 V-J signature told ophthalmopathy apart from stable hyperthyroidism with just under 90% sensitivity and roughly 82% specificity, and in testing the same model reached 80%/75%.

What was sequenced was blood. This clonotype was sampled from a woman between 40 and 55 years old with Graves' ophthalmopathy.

The CDR3 protein sequence reads: CASSMGQNGGYTF. The DNA reads TGTGCCAGCAGCATGGGACAAAACGGTGGCTACACCTTC. The chain joins TRBV6-2 or TRBV6-3 to TRBJ1-2; a tentative D call is TRBD1 (6 bases match). From the cysteine through the phenylalanine, the CDR3 covers 13 amino acids. The CDR3 DNA has 39 bases and is translated from base 1. CDR1 and CDR2 were assigned from the germline V gene as MNHEY and SVGEGT. V is pared back by 6 bases and J by 7 bases, with 15 bases lying between the germline termini.